The TCR beta chain described here comes from a study of cytomegalovirus exposure and HLA in healthy donors. Study-wide results and caveats: Later analysis suggested links between common viral pathogens and several top significant clusters. TCR beta chains associated with HLA were, in a later analysis, more clonally expanded than equally common others. It was confirmed in vitro that a few of the CMV-associated chains were specific for CMV antigens. From TCR beta sequences, most subjects' HLA-A and HLA-B alleles were reportedly predicted accurately.

In the PCR, 60 Vbeta and 13 Jbeta primers were used. Clones were sequenced by immunoSEQ multiplex PCR, and TCRdb holds only the in-frame ones, with some missing. The repertoire has some 180,000 clones, 76% of them found once; the top ten carry around 1.6%. Note on this clone: Its antigen remains unidentified.

Trimming pared 2 bases from V and 0 bases from J, leaving 9 bases between. The length of the CDR3 is 15 residues. Germline-derived CDR1 and CDR2 are SGHKS and YYEKEE (reference sequence). The clonotype was recovered from a man younger than 35 in good health and CMV-seronegative. The gene calls are TRBV5-5 and TRBJ1-5, with D uncertain. Specimen: PBMCs. This CDR3 reads CASSLVGDSNQPQHF. The CDR3 DNA follows: TGTGCCAGCAGCTTAGTCGGGGATAGCAATCAGCCCCAGCATTTT.